This T cell receptor (beta chain) was documented in a study of tumor-infiltrating lymphocytes in primary liver carcinoma. Turning to the study itself: Patients were both men and women, whose ages ran from 30 to 69 years.

The study, taken as a whole, reports: Tumor specimens were characterized by a significantly higher top-250-clone fraction than blood (p = 0.039). Tumor region pairs shared more overlap than did tumor-adjacent and tumor-blood pairs. Because the samples were bulk unsorted, the study did not compare CD4+ and CD8+ repertoires.

Many counts were recorded for this clonotype. Its antigen remains unknown. Unsorted whole blood served as the source of blood RNA, and germline DNA was extracted as well. The CDR3 contains 16 residues. The J segment lost 10 bases and the V segment lost 4 bases, leaving 10 bases of the junction unmatched. CDR1 is SGHAT and CDR2 is FQNNGV in the germline V gene. Total RNA amounting to 500 ng was the source from which TCR beta cDNA was made with a constant-region primer. Investigators got TCR beta libraries out of three nested multiplex PCR rounds, done with slightly modified ARM-PCR. Both of the initial two PCR rounds ran for around 9 cycles and employed TRBV1-TRBV30 forward primers alongside a C-beta reverse primer. MiXCR was run by TCRdb on the multiplex PCR reads, yielding one entry per CDR3 protein. The data hold 180,000 or so distinct CDR3 sequences, with roughly three fifths observed a single time.

The sequenced material came from peripheral blood. The receptor's source is a man between 40 and 49 years old with primary liver carcinoma and hepatitis B virus infection. This sequence joins TRBV11-2 and TRBJ2-2; TRBD2 aligns across 12 bases. The CDR3 region is CASSSRTSGIKVELFF. The CDR3 DNA reads TGTGCCAGCAGCTCTCGGACTAGCGGGATAAAGGTGGAGCTGTTTTTT. Filled out from reference TRBV11-2 and TRBJ2-2, the complete variable domain reads EAGVAQSPRYKIIEKRQSVAFWCNPISGHATLYWYQQILGQGPKLLIQFQNNGVVDDSQLPKDRFSAERLKGVDSTLKIQPAKLEDSAVYLCASSSRTSGIKVELFFGEGSRLTVL.